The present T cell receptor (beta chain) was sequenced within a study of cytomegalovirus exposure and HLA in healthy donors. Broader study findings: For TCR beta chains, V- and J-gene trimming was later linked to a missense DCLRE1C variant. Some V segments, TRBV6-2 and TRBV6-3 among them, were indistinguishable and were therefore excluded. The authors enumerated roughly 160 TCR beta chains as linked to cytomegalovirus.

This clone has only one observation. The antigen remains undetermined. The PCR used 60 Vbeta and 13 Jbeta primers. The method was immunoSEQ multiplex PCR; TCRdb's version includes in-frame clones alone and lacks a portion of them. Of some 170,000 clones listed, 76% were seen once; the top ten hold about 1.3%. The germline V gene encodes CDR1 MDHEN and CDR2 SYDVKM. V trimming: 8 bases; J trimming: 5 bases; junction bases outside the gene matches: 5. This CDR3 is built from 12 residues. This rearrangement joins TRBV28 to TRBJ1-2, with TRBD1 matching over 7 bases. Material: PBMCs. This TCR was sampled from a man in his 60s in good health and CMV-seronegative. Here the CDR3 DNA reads TGTGCCAGCTGGACAGGAGGTTATGGCTACACCTTC. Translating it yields CASWTGGYGYTF.